What follows is one T cell receptor beta chain and its context. What it binds is unknown. One end of the junction is discordant with germline, which a read error may explain. The PCR made use of 60 Vbeta and 13 Jbeta primers. TCRdb's table, derived via immunoSEQ multiplex PCR, lists solely in-frame clones and lacks some. In the table there are around 160,000 clones, 68% of which are singletons. The entry originates in a study of cytomegalovirus exposure and HLA in healthy donors. Findings of the study overall: In vitro testing confirmed a few CMV-associated chains as specific for CMV antigens.

The germline V gene has CDR1 SNHLY and CDR2 FYNNEI. The CDR3 length is 18 residues. It was healthy bone marrow donors who served as donors. Sequencing was performed on PBMCs. This receptor was taken from a woman under 30 in good health and CMV-seropositive. This rearrangement joins TRBV2 to TRBJ2-7, with TRBD1 identical over 11 bases. The CDR3 coding sequence is TGTGCCAGCAGCGAAGGTGGGACAGGGGGTTTTTCGTCCTACGAGCAGTACTTC. Translating it yields CASSEGGTGGFSSYEQYF.